This T cell receptor beta chain was identified in a study of control samples from healthy donors and cancer patients (dated by TCRdb to between 2020 and 2021). As regards this clone: Its cognate antigen has yet to be identified. No per-base quality is available; no much larger clone lies one base away.

Library preparation used the immunoSEQ multiplex PCR assay. Not all clones reach the TCRdb copy of this immuneACCESS table, which keeps in-frame sequences only. Checked studies attribute under half of the gap to unresolved V genes and leave the rest unexplained. This sample holds some 150,000 clones; over 90% were observed only once. The ten most abundant clones make up 14% of the sample. The receptor was derived from a man in his sixties with colorectal cancer. Sequences were obtained from PBMCs.

The CDR3 region reads CASSIQSNQPQHF. The DNA sequence is given as TGTGCCAGCAGTATTCAGAGCAATCAGCCCCAGCATTTT. This chain joins TRBV7-2 to TRBJ1-5; the D gene is unclear. At the junction V is shortened by 6 bases and J by 1 base, with 7 bases in between. CDR1 and CDR2, per the germline V gene, are SGHTA and FQGNSA. The CDR3 goes from the cysteine to the phenylalanine over 13 residues. The kept DNA is CDR3 alone, 39 bases in frame from the first base.